Listed below are T cell receptor beta chains from one sample, sequenced in a study of control samples from healthy donors and cancer patients. Sequencing used immunoSEQ multiplex PCR; TCRdb keeps in-frame clones, though not all of them. The profile shows about 120,000 clones, over 75% of them singletons. Sequencing input: blood. These receptors all stem from a man aged 35 to 55 in good health. The CDR3 runs from the conserved cysteine through the conserved F or W. The D gene is left open where the match is weak. Where a row states a size, it is once, few, many or the class of an expanded clone; other rows omit it.

.	TRBV24-1	.	TRBJ2-7	CATSDAYEQYF	TGTGCCACCAGTGATGCTTACGAGCAGTACTTC
TRBD1	TRBV5-4	.	TRBJ1-2	CASSPGGSWTGLYGYTF	TGTGCCAGCAGCCCCGGCGGTTCGTGGACAGGGCTCTATGGCTACACCTTC
TRBD1	TRBV18	.	TRBJ1-2	CASSQGATYGYTF	TGTGCCAGCTCACAGGGGGCCACCTATGGCTACACCTTC
.	TRBV9	.	TRBJ1-1	CASSFRTENTEAFF	TGTGCCAGCAGCTTTAGGACCGAGAACACTGAAGCTTTCTTT
.	TRBV18	.	TRBJ1-2	CASSPGNGYTF	TGTGCCAGCTCACCCGGGAATGGCTACACCTTC
.	TRBV18	.	TRBJ2-2	CASSPYIGELFF	TGTGCCAGCTCACCATATATCGGGGAGCTGTTTTTT
.	TRBV30	.	TRBJ1-3	CAWKLPWLDGNTIYF	TGTGCCTGGAAACTCCCTTGGCTGGATGGAAACACCATATATTTT
TRBD1	TRBV9	.	TRBJ1-3	CASSSPGQGSQGNTIYF	TGTGCCAGCAGCTCTCCGGGACAGGGGTCTCAAGGAAACACCATATATTTT
.	TRBV6-2/TRBV6-3	.	TRBJ1-1	CASSEGFKPEAFF	TGTGCCAGCAGTGAGGGGTTCAAGCCTGAAGCTTTCTTT
TRBD1	TRBV19	.	TRBJ2-7	CASSILQGDYEQYF	TGTGCCAGTAGTATATTACAGGGGGACTACGAGCAGTACTTC
.	TRBV5-4	.	TRBJ1-1	CASSLDTRGRGTEAFF	TGTGCCAGCAGCTTGGACACCAGGGGCAGGGGCACTGAAGCTTTCTTT
.	TRBV6-5	few	TRBJ1-1	CASRYMAEAFF	TGTGCCAGCAGGTACATGGCTGAAGCTTTCTTT
.	TRBV5-8	.	TRBJ2-4	CASSTWENIQYF	TGTGCCAGCAGCACCTGGGAAAACATTCAGTACTTC
.	TRBV5-6	.	TRBJ2-2	CASSVRGAWAGELFF	TGTGCCAGCAGCGTTAGGGGGGCCTGGGCCGGGGAGCTGTTTTTT
.	TRBV11-3	.	TRBJ2-4	CASSPIEGGLGKNIQYF	TGTGCCAGCAGTCCCATCGAGGGGGGGCTCGGCAAAAACATTCAGTACTTC
.	TRBV30	few	TRBJ2-7	CAWSPGTYEQYF	TGTGCCTGGAGTCCCGGAACTTACGAGCAGTACTTC
TRBD2	TRBV4-3	.	TRBJ2-2	CASSQDGSGGFTGELFF	TGCGCCAGCAGCCAGGATGGTAGCGGGGGGTTCACCGGGGAGCTGTTTTTT
TRBD1	TRBV29-1	.	TRBJ2-7	CSVEWDRNQYF	TGCAGCGTTGAATGGGACAGAAATCAGTACTTC
TRBD2	TRBV11-3	once	TRBJ2-5	CASSSRGGRETQYF	TGTGCCAGCAGCTCCCGGGGGGGGCGAGAGACCCAGTACTTC
TRBD1	TRBV10-3	.	TRBJ1-5	CAISESTGEGNQPQHF	TGTGCCATCAGTGAGTCGACAGGGGAGGGCAATCAGCCCCAGCATTTT
.	TRBV5-4	.	TRBJ2-5	CASSPQETQYF	TGTGCCAGCAGTCCCCAAGAGACCCAGTACTTC
.	TRBV7-9	.	TRBJ1-2	CASSLQNYGYTF	TGTGCCAGCAGCTTACAAAACTATGGCTACACCTTC
.	TRBV24-1	.	TRBJ2-5	CATSALGETQYF	TGTGCCACCAGTGCCCTGGGAGAGACCCAGTACTTC
.	TRBV7-2	.	TRBJ2-7	CASSPLSGQPSSYEQYF	TGTGCCAGCAGTCCCCTATCCGGACAGCCGAGCTCCTACGAGCAGTACTTC
TRBD1	TRBV9	.	TRBJ2-6	CASSVQPTGGGRANVLTF	TGTGCCAGCAGCGTTCAGCCGACAGGGGGCGGGAGGGCCAACGTCCTGACTTTC
.	TRBV6-2/TRBV6-3	.	TRBJ2-6	CASSLALFTATSGANVLTF	TGTGCCAGCAGTCTCGCCCTATTTACAGCCACTTCTGGGGCCAACGTCCTGACTTTC
TRBD1	TRBV30	.	TRBJ2-6	CAWGGQWGSGANVLTF	TGTGCCTGGGGGGGACAGTGGGGCTCTGGGGCCAACGTCCTGACTTTC
TRBD1	TRBV10-3	once	TRBJ1-6	CAIRTGTGGSPLHF	TGTGCCATCAGAACCGGGACAGGGGGTTCACCCCTCCACTTT
TRBD1	TRBV27	.	TRBJ1-6	CASGDRSLYSPLHF	TGTGCCAGCGGGGACAGGTCCCTATATTCACCCCTCCACTTT
TRBD2	TRBV5-4	.	TRBJ2-1	CASSLAGRGGPGGEQFF	TGTGCCAGCAGCTTGGCAGGGCGGGGCGGGCCGGGAGGTGAGCAGTTCTTC
TRBD2	TRBV6-5	.	TRBJ2-1	CASSYIRGAYNEQFF	TGTGCCAGCAGTTATATCCGGGGGGCCTACAATGAGCAGTTCTTC
.	TRBV3-1/TRBV3-2	.	TRBJ2-7	CASSLGSSYEQYF	TGTGCCAGCAGCCTTGGGAGTTCCTACGAGCAGTACTTC
TRBD2	TRBV6-2/TRBV6-3	.	TRBJ2-7	CASSQIRGDSYEQYF	TGTGCCAGCAGCCAGATACGGGGGGACTCCTACGAGCAGTACTTC
.	TRBV5-4	many	TRBJ1-6	CASSSNYNSPLHF	TGTGCCAGCAGTTCGAACTATAATTCACCCCTCCACTTT
.	TRBV30	.	TRBJ1-3	CAWNKGPSSGNTIYF	TGTGCCTGGAATAAGGGGCCAAGCTCTGGAAACACCATATATTTT
TRBD1	TRBV6-6	.	TRBJ1-4	CASSRNPRTGTNEKLFF	TGTGCCAGCAGTCGCAATCCCCGGACAGGGACAAATGAAAAACTGTTTTTT
.	TRBV10-3	.	TRBJ2-3	CAISDWGRGDTQYF	TGTGCCATCAGTGACTGGGGACGCGGAGATACGCAGTATTTT
.	TRBV5-6	once	TRBJ2-5	CASSSGPGEGETQYF	TGTGCCAGCAGCTCAGGGCCAGGGGAAGGAGAGACCCAGTACTTC
.	TRBV18	.	TRBJ1-2	CASSPESGARNGYTF	TGTGCCAGCTCACCAGAGTCAGGGGCGCGAAATGGCTACACCTTC
TRBD1	TRBV5-1	.	TRBJ1-6	CASSRADRVGSPLHF	TGCGCCAGCAGCCGGGCGGACAGGGTGGGTTCACCCCTCCACTTT
.	TRBV6-5	few	TRBJ1-1	CASRVPGNTEAFF	TGTGCCAGCAGGGTCCCAGGGAACACTGAAGCTTTCTTT
.	TRBV7-9	once	TRBJ1-5	CASSLGALGDHSNQPQHF	TGTGCCAGCAGCTTAGGGGCCTTGGGGGACCATAGCAATCAGCCCCAGCATTTT